The next 13 T cell receptor beta chains were all read from a single sample in a study of PD-1 blockade in classical Hodgkin lymphoma. The assay was immunoSEQ multiplex PCR, and TCRdb's table has in-frame clones only and misses some. The sample includes more than 140,000 clones, around four fifths of them seen just once. Each of the patients experienced relapse following autologous stem cell transplantation, and their brentuximab vedotin exposure differed. Source: peripheral blood mononuclear cells (PBMCs), taken before the second cycle of nivolumab. The source is a human donor with classical Hodgkin lymphoma.

This clone was found once. The rearrangement links TRBV7-3 to TRBJ2-1; 9 bases are shared with TRBD2. The CDR3 extends over 14 amino acids. Germline lookup yields CDR1 SGHTA and CDR2 FQGTGA. Trimming at V came to 5 bases and at J to 6 bases, leaving 5 bases not matched to a gene. This CDR3 is CASSGGLAANEQFF. CDR3 in DNA: TGTGCCAGCAGCGGGGGACTAGCCGCCAATGAGCAGTTCTTC.

This clone was detected only a few times. The chain employs TRBV6-5 and TRBJ2-7; 7 positions match TRBD1. This CDR3 comprises 14 residues. The junction had 4 bases not matched to a gene; V was cut back by 2 bases and J by 3 bases. Germline CDR1 and CDR2: MNHEY and SVGAGI. The CDR3 DNA reads as TGTGCCAGCAGTTACAAATACAGGGGCTACGAGCAGTACTTC. Its translation: CASSYKYRGYEQYF.

This clone was recorded only once. The chain uses TRBV19 and TRBJ2-3; D gene ambiguous. Germline CDR1 LNHDA, CDR2 SQIVND (reference sequence). With 3 bases removed from V and 4 bases from J, the gap between germline ends came to 8 bases. This CDR3 comprises 13 residues. CDR3 residues: CASSMSTSDTQYF. CDR3 nucleotide sequence: TGTGCCAGTAGTATGAGTACCTCAGATACGCAGTATTTT.

Of note for this clone: At one end the junction does not follow the germline gene, possibly because of a read error. This chain joins TRBV6-5 and TRBJ1-6, with TRBD1 identical over 8 bases. Germline V gene lookup returns CDR1 MNHEY and CDR2 SVGAGI. The CDR3 contains 15 residues. The CDR3 loop reads CASSDSGTGESPLHF. As DNA, the CDR3 is TGTGCCAGCAGTGACTCCGGGACAGGAGAATCACCCCTCCACTTT.

The chain has TRBV4-1 and TRBJ1-4; a possible D gene is TRBD1 (5 bases). Germline lookup yields CDR1 MGHRA and CDR2 YSYEKL. Trimming took 3 bases from V and 3 from J, leaving 11 bases between them. The CDR3 totals 15 residues. The CDR3 region is CASSQEGRANEKLFF. Here the CDR3 DNA reads TGCGCCAGCAGCCAGGAGGGGAGAGCTAATGAAAAACTGTTTTTT.

J is TRBJ2-5 and V is TRBV2; no clear D gene. The V end lost 2 bases, the J end lost 5 bases, and 12 bases lay between the germline ends. Germline CDR1 reads SNHLY; CDR2 reads FYNNEI. This CDR3 is 14 amino acids long. CDR3 protein: CASSERSLGETQYF. CDR3 coding DNA: TGTGCCAGCAGTGAAAGGAGTCTGGGGGAGACCCAGTACTTC.

The chain employs TRBV6-5 and TRBJ1-2; D unresolved. The CDR3 runs to 14 residues. The germline CDR1 and CDR2 sequences are MNHEY and SVGAGI. With 0 bases removed from V and 7 bases from J, the gap between germline ends came to 12 bases. The CDR3 DNA is TGTGCCAGCAGTTACTCGAGCGCCCCTGGTGGCTACACCTTC. Translation gives CASSYSSAPGGYTF.

The rearrangement uses TRBV11-3 and TRBJ2-2; maybe TRBD2 (5 bases). Trimming removed 1 base at V and 6 bases at J, with 9 bases between. The CDR3 totals 14 residues. Germline V gene sequence: CDR1 SGHNT, CDR2 YENEEA. The CDR3 is CASSLVRAAGELFF. The CDR3 DNA follows: TGTGCCAGCAGCTTAGTAAGAGCGGCCGGGGAGCTGTTTTTT.

The chain couples TRBV4-1 to TRBJ2-6, with D tentatively TRBD1 or TRBD2 (5 bases each). V was pared by 2 bases and J by 1 base, with 21 bases between. Germline loops: CDR1 MGHRA, CDR2 YSYEKL. The CDR3 is 20 residues long. The chain's CDR3 is CASSQSWGYRWISGANVLTF. CDR3 nucleotides: TGCGCCAGCAGCCAATCCTGGGGGTACAGGTGGATTTCTGGGGCCAACGTCCTGACTTTC.

The chain employs TRBV30 and TRBJ1-3, with a weak D call TRBD1 (6 bases). V was cut by 2 bases and J by 4 bases, with 12 bases left in between. Germline loops: CDR1 GTSNPN, CDR2 SVGIG (reference sequence). The CDR3 loop spans 14 amino acids. The CDR3 DNA is TGTGCCTGGAGTAACCGAGGGGGGGGAAACACCATATATTTT. Its translation: CAWSNRGGGNTIYF.

The chain combines TRBV10-3 with TRBJ1-4; 7 bases match TRBD1. The CDR3 consists of 14 residues. Per the germline V gene, CDR1 is ENHRY and CDR2 is SYGVKD. The junction had 12 bases not matched to a gene; V was cut back by 10 bases and J by 7 bases. CDR3 in amino acids: CATGDSIVGEKLFF. The CDR3 nucleotides read TGTGCCACAGGGGACAGTATTGTGGGTGAAAAACTGTTTTTT.

This sequence joins TRBV19 and TRBJ2-5; no firm D call. Germline lookup yields CDR1 LNHDA and CDR2 SQIVND (reference sequence). The CDR3 consists of 14 residues. Trimming shortened V by 3 bases and J by 2 bases, and 10 bases separated the two germline ends. The chain's CDR3 is CASSMTISQETQYF. As DNA, the CDR3 is TGTGCCAGTAGTATGACCATCTCTCAAGAGACCCAGTACTTC.

The rearrangement joins TRBV11-3 to TRBJ2-3, with no clear D. The CDR3 is 13 amino acids. The germline V and J ends were trimmed by 1 base and 2 bases, with 4 bases remaining between them. In germline, CDR1 is SGHNT, CDR2 YENEEA. The CDR3 DNA is TGTGCCAGCAGCTTAGGGTCCACAGATACGCAGTATTTT. It encodes CASSLGSTDTQYF.